These T cell receptor beta chains were read from a single sample in a study of blood T cell repertoires in COVID-19. Clones were read by immunoSEQ multiplex PCR, and TCRdb kept only the in-frame ones, dropping some. The data show around 120,000 clones, with over 65% seen just once and around 2.3% held by the top ten. The sequencing sample was made of peripheral blood. These TCRs come from a young man with acute or convalescent COVID-19. Each CDR3 is given with its conserved first and last residue. The D gene is left open where the match is weak. For some rows the clone size is stated as once, few or many, or as a class when expanded; others skip it.

d_gene	len	v_gene	j_gene	abundance	CDR3nt	CDR3aa
TRBD1	14	TRBV19	TRBJ2-5	.	TGTGCCAGTAGTATTCGGGACAGGAAAGAGACCCAGTACTTC	CASSIRDRKETQYF
.	15	TRBV9	TRBJ1-6	.	TGTGCCAGCAGCAAATTGGGGACAACAAATTCACCCCTCCACTTT	CASSKLGTTNSPLHF
.	14	TRBV14	TRBJ2-2	.	TGTGCCAGCAGCCAATCCCTTAACTCCGGGGAGCTGTTTTTT	CASSQSLNSGELFF
TRBD2	17	TRBV9	TRBJ2-3	.	TGTGCCAGCAGTTTAGCGGGGGGGAGCATTAACACAGATACGCAGTATTTT	CASSLAGGSINTDTQYF
.	13	TRBV6-2/TRBV6-3	TRBJ1-1	.	TGTGCCAGCAGTCAAAACAGGGTCAGAGCAGCTTTCTTT	CASSQNRVRAAFF
.	13	TRBV3-1/TRBV3-2	TRBJ1-1	.	TGTGCCGTCCGACAGAGTGTGAACACTGAAGCTTTCTTT	CAVRQSVNTEAFF
.	15	TRBV7-2	TRBJ2-7	.	TGTGCCAGCAGCCCCATAACGCGGCAGTCCTACGAGCAGTACTTC	CASSPITRQSYEQYF
TRBD1	15	TRBV19	TRBJ1-1	.	TGTGCCAGTAGTTCACCCGGGACAGGGGAGTTTCTGGTAGTCTTT	CASSSPGTGEFLVVF
.	15	TRBV7-9	TRBJ2-3	.	TGTGCCAGCAGCACCCATGTCGGGGTCACAGATACGCAGTATTTT	CASSTHVGVTDTQYF
.	14	TRBV11-1	TRBJ2-5	.	TGTGCCAGCAAAATAAGCGGGCTCCTAGAGACCCAGTACTTC	CASKISGLLETQYF
TRBD1	14	TRBV25-1	TRBJ2-2	once	TGTGCCAGCAGTCGAGACAGGGCGGGCGGGGAGCTGTTTTTT	CASSRDRAGGELFF
TRBD1	17	TRBV4-1	TRBJ1-2	.	TGCGCCAGCAGCCAAGTCCCCACAGGGGAACTAAACTATGGCTACACCTTC	CASSQVPTGELNYGYTF
.	14	TRBV6-5	TRBJ1-1	.	TGTGCCAGCAGAGCCGGAGCAGGGGCCACTGAAGCTTTCTTT	CASRAGAGATEAFF
.	13	TRBV15	TRBJ2-7	.	TGTGCCACCAGCAGTGACAGATCCTACGAGCAGTACTTC	CATSSDRSYEQYF
.	15	TRBV3-1/TRBV3-2	TRBJ2-7	.	TGTGCCAGCAGCCAAGTGAACAGACCCGCGGGCGAGCAGTACTTC	CASSQVNRPAGEQYF
TRBD1	17	TRBV7-2	TRBJ1-2	.	TGTGCCAGCAGCTTAGACCGGACAGGGGGCGTCAACTATGGCTACACCTTC	CASSLDRTGGVNYGYTF
.	13	TRBV4-2	TRBJ2-1	.	TGTGCCAGCAGCCAAGTAGGAACTACCTATCAGTTCTTC	CASSQVGTTYQFF
.	13	TRBV6-2/TRBV6-3	TRBJ2-3	.	TGTGCCAGCAGTTACTTTATCACAGATACGCAGTATTTT	CASSYFITDTQYF
.	15	TRBV6-1	TRBJ1-5	once	TGTGCCAGCAGTGAAGCGGGGCAGTCCGTCCAGCCCCAGCATTTT	CASSEAGQSVQPQHF
.	15	TRBV15	TRBJ1-4	.	TGTGCCACCAGCAGAGATCCAGGGCAAAATGAAAAACTGTTTTTT	CATSRDPGQNEKLFF
.	16	TRBV5-4	TRBJ2-2	.	TGTGCCAGCAGCTTTTCCCTCGGGGGGAACACCGGGGAGCTGTTTTTT	CASSFSLGGNTGELFF
.	16	TRBV6-1	TRBJ1-2	.	TGTGCCAGCAGTGACCCTTGGGGGGGGCTTGACTATGGCTACACCTTC	CASSDPWGGLDYGYTF
TRBD2	14	TRBV2	TRBJ2-1	few	TGTGCCAGCATGGGACTAGCGGGAGTAAAAGAGCAGTTCTTC	CASMGLAGVKEQFF
.	15	TRBV9	TRBJ2-2	.	TGTGCCAGCAGCGTAACCCCCCAGGTTGGCGGGGAGCTGTTTTTT	CASSVTPQVGGELFF
TRBD1	16	TRBV9	TRBJ1-4	.	TGTGCCAGCAGTGACTACGCGACAGGGGATAATGAAAAACTGTTTTTT	CASSDYATGDNEKLFF
.	13	TRBV19	TRBJ1-6	.	TGTGCCAGTAGTATCGGGTATAATTCACCCCTCCACTTT	CASSIGYNSPLHF